The next 10 T cell receptor beta chains were all read from a single sample in a study of Ad26.COV2.S vaccination and SARS-CoV-2 variants. Treatment specified: 15 to 20 received Ad26.COV2.S at low or high dose, single or two shots; roughly 5 received placebo; per-sample allocation not given. Vaccine and placebo recipients were sampled on day 63 after the first injection. Libraries were prepared by immunoSEQ multiplex PCR; TCRdb keeps only in-frame clonotypes and omits some of them. The table lists 410,000 or so clones, 75% to 95% of them singletons. The starting material was peripheral blood, obtained in a trial of Ad26.COV2.S vaccine versus placebo. Source of these receptors: a person aged 18 to 65 who received the Ad26.COV2.S COVID-19 vaccine or a placebo.

The chain joins TRBV24-1 to TRBJ2-5, with D possibly TRBD1 on 6 matching bases. V lost 5 bases and J 5 bases, leaving 14 bases between the germline ends. The germline V gene encodes CDR1 KGHDR and CDR2 SFDVKD. The CDR3 is 14 residues long. The CDR3 sequence: CATSVGASRETQYF. CDR3 sequence (DNA): TGTGCCACCAGTGTGGGGGCTAGCAGGGAGACCCAGTACTTC.

This chain links TRBV6-2 or TRBV6-3 with TRBJ1-5; tentatively, D is TRBD1 (6 bases). The CDR3 has 17 amino acids. V lost 6 bases, J lost 3 bases, and 21 bases lay in between. Germline V gene data show CDR1 as MNHEY and CDR2 as SVGEGT. The CDR3 is CASSPPWRTAFNQPQHF. The CDR3 DNA reads TGTGCCAGCAGCCCTCCCTGGCGGACAGCCTTCAATCAGCCCCAGCATTTT.

The genes are TRBV2 and TRBJ2-7; TRBD1 or TRBD2 may be the D gene (5 bases each). Deletions cut 4 bases from V and 6 bases from J, with 16 bases between. The CDR3 consists of 14 residues. Germline-derived CDR1 and CDR2 are SNHLY and FYNNEI. CDR3 sequence: CASSAGPHVVEQYF. In DNA, the CDR3 is TGTGCCAGCAGTGCGGGACCGCATGTAGTCGAGCAGTACTTC.

The chain links TRBV30 to TRBJ2-5; TRBD2 aligns across 9 bases. J gave up 5 bases and V 5 bases, and 6 bases lay outside the gene matches. Germline V gives CDR1 GTSNPN, CDR2 SVGIG (reference sequence). The CDR3 loop spans 13 amino acids. Here the CDR3 reads CAWALAGVETQYF. The CDR3 bases are TGTGCCTGGGCTTTAGCGGGAGTCGAGACCCAGTACTTC.

This chain links TRBV9 with TRBJ2-3; 12 bases line up with TRBD2. The CDR3 is 18 amino acids. Per the germline V gene, CDR1 is SGDLS and CDR2 is YYNGEE. V shed 0 bases, J shed 4 bases, and the junction held 9 bases outside the gene matches. CDR3 region: CASSVGLAGGPFADTQYF. CDR3 nucleotides: TGTGCCAGCAGCGTAGGGCTAGCGGGAGGGCCTTTCGCAGATACGCAGTATTTT.

As DNA, the CDR3 is TGTGCCAGCAGCCAGAACAGGGGTGGCTACACCTTC. Protein product: CASSQNRGGYTF. This chain connects TRBV5-4 to TRBJ1-2; 7 bases agree with TRBD1. V gave up 4 bases and J gave up 7 bases; unmatched junction bases: 4. The CDR3 spans 12 residues. Per the germline V gene, CDR1 is SGHNT and CDR2 is YYREEE (reference sequence).

This CDR3 is CASSTEDSRSYNEQFF. CDR3 nucleotide sequence: TGTGCCAGTAGTACGGAGGACAGTCGCTCCTACAATGAGCAGTTCTTC. The rearrangement uses TRBV19 and TRBJ2-1; a weak D match, TRBD1 (6 bases). The CDR3 consists of 16 residues. The germline V gene encodes CDR1 LNHDA and CDR2 SQIVND (reference sequence). Trimming shortened V by 4 bases and J by 0 bases, and 13 bases separated the two germline ends.

The chain recombines TRBV27 with TRBJ1-3; 7 bases map to TRBD1. The CDR3 totals 14 residues. Germline trimming cut 4 bases from V and 2 bases from J; bases unmatched to any gene: 2. Germline CDR1 reads MNHEY; CDR2 reads SMNVEV (reference sequence). CDR3 coding DNA: TGTGCCAGCAGTTCTACAGGGGCTGGAAACACCATATATTTT. It is translated as CASSSTGAGNTIYF.

The V gene is TRBV30, the J gene TRBJ1-6; D uncertain. From germline, CDR1 is GTSNPN and CDR2 SVGIG (reference sequence). The CDR3 has 13 residues. The ends were cut back, 1 base at V and 7 bases at J, with 8 bases in the middle. This CDR3 reads CAWSEGLNSPLHF. In nucleotides, the CDR3 is TGTGCCTGGAGTGAAGGGTTAAATTCACCCCTCCACTTT.

The genes are TRBV10-3 and TRBJ2-7, with TRBD1 identical over 7 bases. CDR1 and CDR2 from the germline V gene are ENHRY and SYGVKD. V lost 0 bases, J lost 5 bases, and 4 bases stayed unmatched. This CDR3 contains 14 residues. The CDR3 sequence is CAISESTGIDEQYF. The CDR3 DNA sequence: TGTGCCATCAGTGAGTCGACAGGGATCGACGAGCAGTACTTC.